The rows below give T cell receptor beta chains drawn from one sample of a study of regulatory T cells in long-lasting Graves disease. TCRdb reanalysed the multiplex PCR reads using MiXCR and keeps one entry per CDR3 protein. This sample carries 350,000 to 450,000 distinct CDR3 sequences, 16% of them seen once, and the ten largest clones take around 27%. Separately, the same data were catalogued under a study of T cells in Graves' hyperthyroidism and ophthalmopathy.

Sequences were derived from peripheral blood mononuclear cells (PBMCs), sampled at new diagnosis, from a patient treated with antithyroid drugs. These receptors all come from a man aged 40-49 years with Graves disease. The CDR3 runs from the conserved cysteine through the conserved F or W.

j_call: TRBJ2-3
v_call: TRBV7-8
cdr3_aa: CASSLVEGASITDTQYF

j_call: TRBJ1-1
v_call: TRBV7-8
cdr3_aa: CAVTSGGGGGTEAFF

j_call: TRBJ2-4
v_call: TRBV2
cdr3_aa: CASSETPGPNIQYF

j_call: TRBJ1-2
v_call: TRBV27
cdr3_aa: CASSLSARAGLGYGYTF

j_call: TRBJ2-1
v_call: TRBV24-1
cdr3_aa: CATSDTPGQGTGSYNEQFF

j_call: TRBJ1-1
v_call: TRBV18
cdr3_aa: CASSPKQGLNTEAFF

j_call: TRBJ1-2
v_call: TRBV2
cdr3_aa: CASSSRDSYGYTF

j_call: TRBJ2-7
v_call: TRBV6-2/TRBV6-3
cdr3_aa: CASRGDRYEQYF

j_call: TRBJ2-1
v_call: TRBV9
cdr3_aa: CASSISSRDREQFF

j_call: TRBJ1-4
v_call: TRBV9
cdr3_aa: CASSVQGRMNEKLFF

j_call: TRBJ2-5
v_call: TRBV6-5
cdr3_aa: CASSYTRTVAETQYF

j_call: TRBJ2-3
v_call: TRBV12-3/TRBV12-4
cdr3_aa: CASSSPALAVDTQYF

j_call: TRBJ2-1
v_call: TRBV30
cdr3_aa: CAWSAEISSYNEQFF

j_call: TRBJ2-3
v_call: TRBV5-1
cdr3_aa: CASSSTGALSTDTQYF

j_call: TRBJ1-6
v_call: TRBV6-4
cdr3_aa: CASSYTGTNSPLHF

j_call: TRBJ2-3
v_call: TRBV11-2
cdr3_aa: CASSLILAGTDTQYF

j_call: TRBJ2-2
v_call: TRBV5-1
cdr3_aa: CASRLWVSNTGELFF

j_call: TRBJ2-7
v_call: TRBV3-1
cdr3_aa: CASSERYEQYF

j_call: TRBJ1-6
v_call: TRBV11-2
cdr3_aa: CASSPSMASPLHF

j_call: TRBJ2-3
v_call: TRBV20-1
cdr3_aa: CSAPDRGGGDTQYF

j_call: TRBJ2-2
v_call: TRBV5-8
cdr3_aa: CASSRPGHPNTGELFF

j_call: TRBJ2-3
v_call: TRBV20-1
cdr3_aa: CSASGFRVDGTDTQYF

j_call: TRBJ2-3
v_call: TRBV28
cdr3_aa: CASSGGVRYNSTDTQYF

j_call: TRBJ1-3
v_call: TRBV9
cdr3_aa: CASSVGGEPGNTIYF

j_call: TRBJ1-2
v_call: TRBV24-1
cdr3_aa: CATSDPDRNYGYTF

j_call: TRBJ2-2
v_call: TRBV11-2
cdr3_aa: CASSMGVTGELFF

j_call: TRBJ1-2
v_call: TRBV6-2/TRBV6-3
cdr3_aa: CASSYRRDRVSGYTF

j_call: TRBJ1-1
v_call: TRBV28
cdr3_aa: CASSLLGEGTEAFF

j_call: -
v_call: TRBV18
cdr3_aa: CASSQNIRQTKETQYF

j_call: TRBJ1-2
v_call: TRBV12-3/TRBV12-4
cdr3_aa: CVSSPDRGGGYGYTF

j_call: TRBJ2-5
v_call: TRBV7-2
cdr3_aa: CASSFQRGQETQYF

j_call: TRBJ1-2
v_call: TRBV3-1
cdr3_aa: CASSQTWDANGYTF

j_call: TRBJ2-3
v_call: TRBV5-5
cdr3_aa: CASTQGTSGTDTQYF

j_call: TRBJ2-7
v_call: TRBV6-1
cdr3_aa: CATRGRSLSYEQYF

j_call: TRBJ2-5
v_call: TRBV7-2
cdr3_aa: CASSFGYSGGPGETQYF

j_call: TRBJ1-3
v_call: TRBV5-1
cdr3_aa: CASSPDGLGNTIYF

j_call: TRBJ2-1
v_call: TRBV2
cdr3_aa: CASSVSGQVWGRSYNEQFF

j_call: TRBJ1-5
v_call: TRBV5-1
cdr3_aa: CASSRTGNAGNQPQHF